The clone carrying this T cell receptor beta chain was picked up a small number of times. Its antigen is not identified. The PCR made use of 60 Vbeta and 13 Jbeta primers. This table comes from immunoSEQ multiplex PCR, and its TCRdb copy is limited to in-frame clones, with some not included. Altogether around 76,000 clones are present, approximately 80% being singletons, with the ten largest covering over 7%. The sample comes from a study of cytomegalovirus exposure and HLA in healthy donors. Findings of the study overall: Within an earlier analysis, most TCR beta V segments proved productive either about 87% or about 30% of the time. Cytomegalovirus-associated status was assigned to 164 TCR beta chains. Reported performance of the classifier showed diagnosis of cytomegalovirus status with high specificity and sensitivity. Associated with HLA alleles at 0.05 false discovery rate in a later analysis were 17,000 or so TCR beta sequences.

The CDR3 totals 14 residues. Germline V gene data show CDR1 as ENHRY and CDR2 as SYGVKD. Trimming took 3 bases from V and 7 from J; bases not matched to a gene: 5. The rearrangement links TRBV10-3 to TRBJ1-4; 7 bases agree with TRBD1. The source is a middle-aged woman in good health and CMV-seropositive. What was sequenced was PBMCs. The CDR3 DNA is TGTGCCATCAGTGAAGAGGGGGCTGGTGAAAAACTGTTTTTT. Protein sequence: CAISEEGAGEKLFF.